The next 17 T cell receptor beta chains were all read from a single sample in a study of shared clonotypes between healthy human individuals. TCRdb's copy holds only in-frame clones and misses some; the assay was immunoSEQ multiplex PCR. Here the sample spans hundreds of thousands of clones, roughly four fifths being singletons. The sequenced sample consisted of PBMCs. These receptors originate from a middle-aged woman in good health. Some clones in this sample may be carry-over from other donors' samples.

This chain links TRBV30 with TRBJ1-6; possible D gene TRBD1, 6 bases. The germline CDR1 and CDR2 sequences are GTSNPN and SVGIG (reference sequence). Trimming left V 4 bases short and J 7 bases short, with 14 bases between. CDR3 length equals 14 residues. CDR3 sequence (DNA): TGTGCCTGGAATGGCAGGGGTGCGAATTCACCCCTCCACTTT. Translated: CAWNGRGANSPLHF.

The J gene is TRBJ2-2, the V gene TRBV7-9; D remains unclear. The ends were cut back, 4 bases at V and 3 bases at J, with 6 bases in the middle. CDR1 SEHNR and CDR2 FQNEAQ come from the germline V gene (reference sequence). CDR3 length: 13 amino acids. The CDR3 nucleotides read TGTGCCAGCAGCTATACGGACACCGGGGAGCTGTTTTTT. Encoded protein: CASSYTDTGELFF.

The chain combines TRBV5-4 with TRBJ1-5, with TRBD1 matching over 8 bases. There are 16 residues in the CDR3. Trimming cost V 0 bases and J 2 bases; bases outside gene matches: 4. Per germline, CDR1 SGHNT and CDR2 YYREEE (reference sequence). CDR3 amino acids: CASSLAGGAGNQPQHF. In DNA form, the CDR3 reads TGTGCCAGCAGCTTGGCAGGGGGCGCGGGCAATCAGCCCCAGCATTTT.

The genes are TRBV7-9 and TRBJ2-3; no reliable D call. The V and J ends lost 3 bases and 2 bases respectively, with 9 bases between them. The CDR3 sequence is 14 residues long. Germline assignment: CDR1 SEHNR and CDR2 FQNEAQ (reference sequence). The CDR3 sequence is CASSFGGLTDTQYF. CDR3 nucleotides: TGTGCCAGCAGCTTCGGCGGCCTCACAGATACGCAGTATTTT.

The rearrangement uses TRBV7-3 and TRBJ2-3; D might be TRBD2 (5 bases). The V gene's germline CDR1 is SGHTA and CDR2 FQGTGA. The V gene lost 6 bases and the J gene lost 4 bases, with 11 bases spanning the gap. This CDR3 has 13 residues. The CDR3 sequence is CASRLTGADTQYF. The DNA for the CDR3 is TGTGCCAGCAGGCTCACCGGGGCAGATACGCAGTATTTT. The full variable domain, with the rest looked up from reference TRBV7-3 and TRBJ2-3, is GAGVSQTPSNKVTEKGKYVELRCDPISGHTALYWYRQSLGQGPEFLIYFQGTGAADDSGLPNDRFFAVRPEGSVSTLKIQRTERGDSAVYLCASRLTGADTQYFGPGTRLTVL.

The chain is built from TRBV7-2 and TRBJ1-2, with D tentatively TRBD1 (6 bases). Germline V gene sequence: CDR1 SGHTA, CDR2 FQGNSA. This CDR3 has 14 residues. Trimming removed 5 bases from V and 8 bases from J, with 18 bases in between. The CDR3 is CASSGLGGAAGYTF. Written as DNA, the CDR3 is TGTGCCAGCAGCGGTCTGGGGGGCGCGGCCGGCTACACCTTC.

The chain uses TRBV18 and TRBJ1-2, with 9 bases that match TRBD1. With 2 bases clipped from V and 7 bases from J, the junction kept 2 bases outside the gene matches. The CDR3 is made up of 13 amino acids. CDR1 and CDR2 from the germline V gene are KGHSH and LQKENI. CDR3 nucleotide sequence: TGTGCCAGCTCACCAGGGGACAGGGCTGGCTACACCTTC. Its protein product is CASSPGDRAGYTF.

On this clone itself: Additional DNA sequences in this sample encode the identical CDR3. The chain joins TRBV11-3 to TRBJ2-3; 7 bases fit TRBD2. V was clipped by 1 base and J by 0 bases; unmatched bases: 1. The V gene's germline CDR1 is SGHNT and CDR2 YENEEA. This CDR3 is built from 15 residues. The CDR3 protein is CASSLASGSTDTQYF. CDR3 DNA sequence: TGTGCCAGCAGCTTAGCTAGCGGAAGCACAGATACGCAGTATTTT. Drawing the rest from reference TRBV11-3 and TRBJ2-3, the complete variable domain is EAGVVQSPRYKIIEKKQPVAFWCNPISGHNTLYWYLQNLGQGPELLIRYENEEAVDDSQLPKDRFSAERLKGVDSTLKIQPAELGDSAVYLCASSLASGSTDTQYFGPGTRLTVL.

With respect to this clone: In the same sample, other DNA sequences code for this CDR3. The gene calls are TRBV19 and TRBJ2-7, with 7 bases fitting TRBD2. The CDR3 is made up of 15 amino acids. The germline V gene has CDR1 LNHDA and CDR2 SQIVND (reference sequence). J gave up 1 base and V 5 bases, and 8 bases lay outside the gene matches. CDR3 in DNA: TGTGCCAGTAGTCCCGGCGGGAGCCAATCCTACGAGCAGTACTTC. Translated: CASSPGGSQSYEQYF.

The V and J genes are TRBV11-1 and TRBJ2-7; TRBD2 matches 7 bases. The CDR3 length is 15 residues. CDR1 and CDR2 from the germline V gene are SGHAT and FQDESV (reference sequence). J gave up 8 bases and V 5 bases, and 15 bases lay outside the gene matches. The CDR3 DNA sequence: TGTGCCAGCAGCAGAGACCGGGAGGTGGGTTTTAAGCAGTACTTC. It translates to CASSRDREVGFKQYF.

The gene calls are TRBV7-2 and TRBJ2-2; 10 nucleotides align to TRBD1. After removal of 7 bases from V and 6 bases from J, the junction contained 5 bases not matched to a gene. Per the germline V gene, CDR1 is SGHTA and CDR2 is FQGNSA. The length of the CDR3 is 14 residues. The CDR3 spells CASIRQGAPGELFF. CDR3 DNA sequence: TGTGCCAGCATTAGACAGGGGGCTCCCGGGGAGCTGTTTTTT.

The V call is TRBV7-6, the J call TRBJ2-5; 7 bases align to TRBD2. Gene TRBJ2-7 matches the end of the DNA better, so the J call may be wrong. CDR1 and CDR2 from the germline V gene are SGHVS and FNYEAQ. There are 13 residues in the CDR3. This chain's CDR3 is CASSLGGVYEQYF. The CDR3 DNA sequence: TGTGCCAGCAGCTTGGGGGGGGTCTACGAGCAGTACTTC.

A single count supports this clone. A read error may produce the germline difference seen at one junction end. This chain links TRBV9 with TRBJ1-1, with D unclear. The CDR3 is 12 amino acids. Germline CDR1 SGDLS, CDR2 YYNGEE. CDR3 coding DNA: TGTGCCAGCAGCGTAGCTCGGAACGCCCAGGAGTTT. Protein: CASSVARNAQEF.

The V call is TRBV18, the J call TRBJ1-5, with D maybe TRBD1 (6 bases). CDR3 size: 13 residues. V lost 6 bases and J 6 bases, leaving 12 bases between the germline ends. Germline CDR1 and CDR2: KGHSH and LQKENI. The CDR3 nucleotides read TGTGCCAGCTCCGAGGAGGGGGGTCAGCCCCAGCATTTT. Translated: CASSEEGGQPQHF.

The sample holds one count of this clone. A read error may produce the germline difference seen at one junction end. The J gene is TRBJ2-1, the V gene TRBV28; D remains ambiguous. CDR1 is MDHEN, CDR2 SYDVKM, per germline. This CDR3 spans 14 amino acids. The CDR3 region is CASSLWAILNEQFF. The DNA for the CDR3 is TGTGCCAGCAGTTTATGGGCTATCCTCAATGAACAGTTCTTC.

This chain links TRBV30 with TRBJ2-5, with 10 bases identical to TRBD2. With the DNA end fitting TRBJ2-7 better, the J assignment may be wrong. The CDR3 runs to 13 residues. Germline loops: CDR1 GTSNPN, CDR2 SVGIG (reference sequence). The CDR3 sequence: CAWGSGRPYEQYF. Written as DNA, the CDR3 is TGTGCCTGGGGTAGCGGGAGGCCCTACGAGCAGTACTTC.

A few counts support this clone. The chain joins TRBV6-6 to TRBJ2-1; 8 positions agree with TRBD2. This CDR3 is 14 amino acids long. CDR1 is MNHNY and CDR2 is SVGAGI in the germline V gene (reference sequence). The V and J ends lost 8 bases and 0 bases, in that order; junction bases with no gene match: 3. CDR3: CASATSDSYNEQFF. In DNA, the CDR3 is TGTGCCAGCGCGACTAGCGACTCCTACAATGAGCAGTTCTTC.